The 4 T cell receptor beta chains below all came from one sample that was sequenced in a study of blood T cell repertoires in COVID-19. The assay was immunoSEQ multiplex PCR, and TCRdb's table has in-frame clones only and misses some. The table includes 76,000 or so clones, 82% detected once. The sequencing sample was made of peripheral blood. These receptors originate from a man between 45 and 60 years old with acute or convalescent COVID-19.

V gene TRBV2 combines with J gene TRBJ2-5, with D possibly matching TRBD2 (6 bases). CDR3 length: 13 amino acids. In germline, CDR1 is SNHLY, CDR2 FYNNEI. V was pared by 5 bases and J by 1 base, with 8 bases between. CDR3 bases: TGTGCCAGCAGTCGGGGGATCCAAGAGACCCAGTACTTC. The encoded protein is CASSRGIQETQYF. Full variable domain (outside the CDR3, taken from reference TRBV2 and TRBJ2-5): EPEVTQTPSHQVTQMGQEVILRCVPISNHLYFYWYRQILGQKVEFLVSFYNNEISEKSEIFDDQFSVERPDGSNFTLKIRSTKLEDSAMYFCASSRGIQETQYFGPGTRLLVL.

The rearrangement uses TRBV19 and TRBJ1-6, with D possibly being TRBD1 (6 bases). Germline assignment: CDR1 LNHDA and CDR2 SQIVND (reference sequence). The CDR3 has 15 amino acids. V dropped 7 bases and J dropped 9 bases, with 19 bases sitting between them. This CDR3 is CASKPLEGGGSPLHF. The CDR3 nucleotides read TGTGCCAGTAAACCCCTGGAAGGGGGTGGTTCACCCCTCCACTTT.

This chain uses TRBV29-1 with TRBJ1-1, with 8 bases identical to TRBD1. V shed 0 bases and J 5 bases; nucleotides not matched to a gene: 8. CDR1 and CDR2 (germline): SQVTM, ANQGSEA. This CDR3 has 15 residues. The DNA for the CDR3 is TGCAGCGTTGAAGATGGGACAGGCCGAAGGACTGAAGCTTTCTTT. It yields the protein CSVEDGTGRRTEAFF.

The rearrangement links TRBV19 to TRBJ1-2; D is perhaps TRBD1 (5 bases). Trimming removed 10 bases from V and 5 bases from J, with 17 bases in between. This CDR3 has 13 residues. Germline V gives CDR1 LNHDA, CDR2 SQIVND (reference sequence). The CDR3 here is CATHAGRGYGYTF. For the CDR3, the DNA is TGTGCCACCCACGCGGGGAGGGGATATGGCTACACCTTC. Full variable domain (outside the CDR3, taken from reference TRBV19 and TRBJ1-2): DGGITQSPKYLFRKEGQNVTLSCEQNLNHDAMYWYRQDPGQGLRLIYYSQIVNDFQKGDIAEGYSVSREKKESFPLTVTSAQKNPTAFYLCATHAGRGYGYTFGSGTRLTVV.